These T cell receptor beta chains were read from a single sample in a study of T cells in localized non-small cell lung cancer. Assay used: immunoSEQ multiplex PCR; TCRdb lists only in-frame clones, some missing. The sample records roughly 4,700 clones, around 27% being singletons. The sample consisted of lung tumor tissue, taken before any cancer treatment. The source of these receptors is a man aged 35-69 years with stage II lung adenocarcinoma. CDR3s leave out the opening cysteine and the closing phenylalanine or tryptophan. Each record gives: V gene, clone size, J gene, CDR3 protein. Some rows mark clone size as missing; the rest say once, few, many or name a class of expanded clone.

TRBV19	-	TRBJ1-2	ASSPGRANYGYT
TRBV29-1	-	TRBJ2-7	SVERQPYEQY
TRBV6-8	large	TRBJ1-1	ASSYGIRGTNTEAF
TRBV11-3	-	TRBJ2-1	ASSPIAGAYNEQF
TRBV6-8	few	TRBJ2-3	ASSKGGSTDTQY
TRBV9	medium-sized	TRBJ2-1	ASSPRPGGQF
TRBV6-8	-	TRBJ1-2	ASSYSNTRGYT
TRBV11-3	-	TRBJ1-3	ASSLPDGDSGNTIY
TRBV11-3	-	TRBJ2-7	ASSFEREGVHEQY
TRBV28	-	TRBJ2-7	ASGTFSGKLGEQY
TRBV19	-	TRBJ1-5	ATKTRRPSNQPQH
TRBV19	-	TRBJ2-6	ASSPDRLSGANVLT
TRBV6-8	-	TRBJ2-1	ASSWGSDEQF
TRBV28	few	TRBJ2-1	ASSLSSARRVFYNEQF
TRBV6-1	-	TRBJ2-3	ASSGAVGGLTDTQY
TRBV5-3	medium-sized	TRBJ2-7	ARSLDRLPGAWEQY